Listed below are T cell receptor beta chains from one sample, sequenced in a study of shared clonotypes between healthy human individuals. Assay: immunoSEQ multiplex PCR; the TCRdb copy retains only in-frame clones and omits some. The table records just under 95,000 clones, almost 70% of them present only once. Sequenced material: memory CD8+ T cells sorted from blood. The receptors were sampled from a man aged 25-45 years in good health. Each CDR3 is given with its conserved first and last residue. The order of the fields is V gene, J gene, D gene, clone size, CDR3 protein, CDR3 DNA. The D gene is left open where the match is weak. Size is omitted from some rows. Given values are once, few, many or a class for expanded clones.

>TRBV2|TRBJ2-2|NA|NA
CASTTPPNTGELFF
TGTGCCAGCACTACCCCCCCGAACACCGGGGAGCTGTTTTTT
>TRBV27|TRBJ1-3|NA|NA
CASSINGGSGNTIYF
TGTGCCAGCAGTATTAACGGAGGCTCTGGAAACACCATATATTTT
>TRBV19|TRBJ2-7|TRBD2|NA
CASSIEAGGSEQYF
TGTGCCAGTAGTATAGAAGCGGGAGGCAGCGAGCAGTACTTC
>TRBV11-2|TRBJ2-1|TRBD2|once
CASSFRGISGSSYNEQFF
TGTGCCAGCAGCTTCCGGGGTATTAGCGGGAGTTCCTACAATGAGCAGTTCTTC
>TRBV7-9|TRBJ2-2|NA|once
CASQTGAMDTGELFF
TGTGCCAGCCAAACGGGAGCGATGGACACCGGGGAGCTGTTTTTT
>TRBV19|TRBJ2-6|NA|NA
CASSYIQGPGANVLTF
TGTGCCAGTAGTTACATCCAGGGGCCCGGGGCCAACGTCCTGACTTTC
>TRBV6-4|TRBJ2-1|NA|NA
CASSDSSGTYNEQFF
TGTGCCAGCAGTGACTCTAGCGGAACCTACAATGAGCAGTTCTTC
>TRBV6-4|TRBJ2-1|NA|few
CASSDSDLEQFF
TGTGCCAGCTCCGACTCAGATCTAGAGCAGTTCTTC
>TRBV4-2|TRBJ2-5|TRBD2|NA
CASSQDPSGAETQYF
TGTGCCAGCAGCCAAGACCCTAGCGGGGCAGAGACCCAGTACTTC
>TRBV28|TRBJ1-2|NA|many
CASASSYGYTF
TGTGCCAGCGCCTCATCGTACGGCTACACCTTC
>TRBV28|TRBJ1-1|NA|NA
CASSLPPPGNHTEAFF
TGTGCCAGCAGTTTGCCCCCCCCGGGTAATCACACTGAAGCTTTCTTT
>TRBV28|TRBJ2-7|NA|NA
CASSFLQGGEDF
TGTGCCAGCAGTTTCCTACAGGGTGGGGAGGACTTC
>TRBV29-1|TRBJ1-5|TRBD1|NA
CSVEGLGTGNNQPQHF
TGCAGCGTTGAGGGGCTCGGGACAGGTAATAATCAGCCCCAGCATTTT
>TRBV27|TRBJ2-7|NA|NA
CASSMLGDEQYF
TGTGCCAGCAGTATGCTTGGAGACGAGCAGTACTTC
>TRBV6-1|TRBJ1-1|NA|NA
CASSVQVLDTEAFF
TGTGCCAGCAGTGTACAGGTCCTTGACACTGAAGCTTTCTTT
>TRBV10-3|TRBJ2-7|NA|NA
CAIKIGGGSYEQYF
TGTGCCATCAAGATAGGGGGTGGATCCTACGAGCAGTACTTC
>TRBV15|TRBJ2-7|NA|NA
CATSRDRGTEYEQYF
TGTGCCACCAGCAGAGACCGAGGGACCGAATACGAGCAGTACTTC
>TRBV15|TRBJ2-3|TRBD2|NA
CATRKEGAGARKDTQYF
TGTGCCACCCGGAAGGAGGGAGCGGGGGCGAGGAAGGATACGCAGTATTTT
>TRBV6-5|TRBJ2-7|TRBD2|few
CAVASGSYEQYF
TGTGCCGTTGCTAGCGGGTCCTACGAGCAGTACTTC
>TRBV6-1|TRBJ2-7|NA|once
CASSAFYEQYF
TGTGCCAGCAGCGCCTTCTACGAGCAGTACTTC
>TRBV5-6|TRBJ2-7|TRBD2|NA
CASSPGLAGDPASYEQYF
TGTGCCAGCAGTCCGGGACTAGCGGGAGATCCCGCCTCCTACGAGCAGTACTTC
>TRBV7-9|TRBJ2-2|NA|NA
CASSSDSNTGELFF
TGTGCCAGCAGCTCCGACAGTAACACCGGGGAGCTGTTTTTT
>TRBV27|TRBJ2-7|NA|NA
CASSKTGTWGTRPKVEQYF
TGTGCCAGCAGTAAAACCGGGACATGGGGAACCCGCCCCAAGGTAGAGCAGTACTTC
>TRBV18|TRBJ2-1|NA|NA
CASSPLRGRDNEQFF
TGTGCCAGCTCTCCTCTAAGGGGACGGGACAATGAGCAGTTCTTC
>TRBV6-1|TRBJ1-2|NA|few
CASSELPVVGEGDYGYTF
TGTGCCAGCAGTGAACTCCCCGTGGTTGGCGAAGGGGATTATGGCTACACCTTC
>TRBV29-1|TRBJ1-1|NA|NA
CSVVRMNTEAFF
TGCAGCGTTGTCCGAATGAACACTGAAGCTTTCTTT
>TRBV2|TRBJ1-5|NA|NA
CASSDFNQPQHF
TGTGCCAGCAGCGACTTTAATCAGCCCCAGCATTTT
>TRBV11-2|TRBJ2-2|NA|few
CASSAHPNTGELFF
TGTGCCAGCAGCGCGCATCCGAACACCGGGGAGCTGTTTTTT